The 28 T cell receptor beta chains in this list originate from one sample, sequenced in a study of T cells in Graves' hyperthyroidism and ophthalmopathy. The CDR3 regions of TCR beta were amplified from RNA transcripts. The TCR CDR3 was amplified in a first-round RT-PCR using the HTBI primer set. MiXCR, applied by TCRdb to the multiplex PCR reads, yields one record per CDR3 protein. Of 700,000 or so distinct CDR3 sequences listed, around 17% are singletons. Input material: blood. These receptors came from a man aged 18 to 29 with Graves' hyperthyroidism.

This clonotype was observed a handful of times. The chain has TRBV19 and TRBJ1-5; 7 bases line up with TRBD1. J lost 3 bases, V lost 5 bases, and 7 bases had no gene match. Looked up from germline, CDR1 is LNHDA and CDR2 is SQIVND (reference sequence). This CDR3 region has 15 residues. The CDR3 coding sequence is TGTGCCAGTAGTGCCGGACAGGTTGCCAATCAGCCCCAGCATTTT. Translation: CASSAGQVANQPQHF.

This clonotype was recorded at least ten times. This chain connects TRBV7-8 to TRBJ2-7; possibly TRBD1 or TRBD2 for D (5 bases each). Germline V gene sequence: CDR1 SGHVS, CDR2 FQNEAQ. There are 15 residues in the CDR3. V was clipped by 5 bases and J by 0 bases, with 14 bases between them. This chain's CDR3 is CASSQGRLNSYEQYF. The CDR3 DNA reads TGTGCCAGCAGCCAGGGACGGCTGAACTCCTACGAGCAGTACTTC.

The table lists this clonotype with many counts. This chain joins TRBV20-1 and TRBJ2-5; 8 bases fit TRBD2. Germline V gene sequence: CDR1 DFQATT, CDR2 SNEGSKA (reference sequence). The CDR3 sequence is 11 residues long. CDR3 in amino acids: CAPAGEETQYF. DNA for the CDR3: TGCGCCCCAGCGGGAGAAGAGACCCAGTACTTC.

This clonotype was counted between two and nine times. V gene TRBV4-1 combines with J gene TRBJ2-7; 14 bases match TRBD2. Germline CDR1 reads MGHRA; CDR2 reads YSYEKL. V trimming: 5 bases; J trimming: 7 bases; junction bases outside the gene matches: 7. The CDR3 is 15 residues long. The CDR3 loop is CASSYRLAGGDEQYF. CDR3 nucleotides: TGCGCCAGCAGCTACCGACTAGCGGGAGGGGATGAGCAGTACTTC.

CDR3 region: CASSLAAGSNEQFF. DNA of the CDR3: TGTGCCAGCAGCTTAGCAGCGGGAAGCAATGAGCAGTTCTTC. The rearrangement joins TRBV7-2 to TRBJ2-1; 7 bases map to TRBD2. Trimming took 0 bases from V and 6 from J; bases not matched to a gene: 2. Germline CDR1 SGHTA, CDR2 FQGNSA. The CDR3 is made up of 14 amino acids.

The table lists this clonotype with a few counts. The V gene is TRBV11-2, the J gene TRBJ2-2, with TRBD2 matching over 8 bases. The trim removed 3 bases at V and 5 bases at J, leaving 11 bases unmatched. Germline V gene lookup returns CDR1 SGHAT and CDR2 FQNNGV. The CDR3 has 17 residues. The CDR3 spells CASSFFSGGPRTGELFF. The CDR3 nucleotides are TGTGCCAGCAGCTTCTTCTCGGGAGGGCCTCGGACCGGGGAGCTGTTTTTT.

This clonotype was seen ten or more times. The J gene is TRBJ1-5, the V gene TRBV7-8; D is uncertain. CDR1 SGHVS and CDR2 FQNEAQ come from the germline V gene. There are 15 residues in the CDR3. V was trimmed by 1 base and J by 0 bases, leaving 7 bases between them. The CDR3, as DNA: TGTGCCAGCAGCTTAGATTATCATAGCAATCAGCCCCAGCATTTT. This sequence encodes CASSLDYHSNQPQHF.

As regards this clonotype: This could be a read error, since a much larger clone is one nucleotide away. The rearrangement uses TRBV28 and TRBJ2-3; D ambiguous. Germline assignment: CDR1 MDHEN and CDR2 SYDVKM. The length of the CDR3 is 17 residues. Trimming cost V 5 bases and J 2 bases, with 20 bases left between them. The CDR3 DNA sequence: TGTGCCAGCAGTCTCCCCCCAAATTTGGACGACACAGATACGCAGTATTTT. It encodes CASSLPPNLDDTDTQYF.

The CDR3 protein is CAITGRDSGNTIYF. The DNA of the CDR3 is TGTGCCATCACAGGCAGGGACTCTGGAAACACCATATATTTT. The rearrangement links TRBV10-3 to TRBJ1-3; D is possibly TRBD1 (5 bases). Deletions cut 7 bases from V and 0 bases from J, with 10 bases between. This CDR3 comprises 14 residues. Germline V gives CDR1 ENHRY, CDR2 SYGVKD.

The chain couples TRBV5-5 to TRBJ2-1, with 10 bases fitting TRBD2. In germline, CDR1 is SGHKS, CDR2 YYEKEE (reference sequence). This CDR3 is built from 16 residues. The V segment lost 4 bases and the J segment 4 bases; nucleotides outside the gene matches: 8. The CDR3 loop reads CASSQEGLADYNEQFF. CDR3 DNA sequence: TGTGCCAGCAGCCAAGAAGGACTAGCGGATTACAATGAGCAGTTCTTC.

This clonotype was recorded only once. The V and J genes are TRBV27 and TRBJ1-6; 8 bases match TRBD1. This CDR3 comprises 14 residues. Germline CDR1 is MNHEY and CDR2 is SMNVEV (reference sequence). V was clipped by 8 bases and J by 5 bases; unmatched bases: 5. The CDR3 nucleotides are TGTGCCAGCCGGACAGGGATCCATAATTCACCCCTCCACTTT. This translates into CASRTGIHNSPLHF.

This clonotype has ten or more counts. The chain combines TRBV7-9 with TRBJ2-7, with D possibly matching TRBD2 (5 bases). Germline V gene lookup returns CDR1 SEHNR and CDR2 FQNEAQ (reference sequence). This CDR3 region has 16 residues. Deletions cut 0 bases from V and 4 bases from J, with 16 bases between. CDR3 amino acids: CASSLAGGASAYEQYF. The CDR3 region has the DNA TGTGCCAGCAGCTTAGCCGGAGGAGCTTCGGCTTACGAGCAGTACTTC.

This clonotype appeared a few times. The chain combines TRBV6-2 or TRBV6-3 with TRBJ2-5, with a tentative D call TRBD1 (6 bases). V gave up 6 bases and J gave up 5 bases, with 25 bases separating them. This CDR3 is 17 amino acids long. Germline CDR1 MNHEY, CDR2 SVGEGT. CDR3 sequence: CASRQGTNLRLRETQYF. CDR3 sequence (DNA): TGTGCCAGCAGACAAGGGACAAATCTACGCCTACGGGAGACCCAGTACTTC.

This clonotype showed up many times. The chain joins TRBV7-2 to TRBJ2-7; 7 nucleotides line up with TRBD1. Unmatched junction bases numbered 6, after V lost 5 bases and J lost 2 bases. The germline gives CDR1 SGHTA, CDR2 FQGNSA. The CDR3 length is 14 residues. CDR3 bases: TGTGCCAGCAGCCCAAAGACAGGGCCCTACGAGCAGTACTTC. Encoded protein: CASSPKTGPYEQYF.

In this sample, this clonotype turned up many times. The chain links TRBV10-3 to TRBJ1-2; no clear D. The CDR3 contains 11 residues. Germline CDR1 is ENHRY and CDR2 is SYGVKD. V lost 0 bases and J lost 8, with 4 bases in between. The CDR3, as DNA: TGTGCCATCAGTGAGTCAGGCGGCTACACCTTC. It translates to CAISESGGYTF.

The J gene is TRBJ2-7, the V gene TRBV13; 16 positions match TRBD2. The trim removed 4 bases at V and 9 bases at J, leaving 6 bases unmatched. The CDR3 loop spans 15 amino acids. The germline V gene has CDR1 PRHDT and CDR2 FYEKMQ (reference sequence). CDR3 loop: CASSSQGTSGRGQYF. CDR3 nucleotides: TGTGCCAGCAGCTCGCAGGGGACTAGCGGGAGGGGGCAGTACTTC.

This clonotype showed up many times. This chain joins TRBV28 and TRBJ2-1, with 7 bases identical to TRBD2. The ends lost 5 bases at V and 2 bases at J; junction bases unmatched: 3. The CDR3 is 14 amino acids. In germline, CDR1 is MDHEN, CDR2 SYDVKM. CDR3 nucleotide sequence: TGTGCCAGCAGTAAAGCGGGACCCTACAATGAGCAGTTCTTC. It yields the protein CASSKAGPYNEQFF.

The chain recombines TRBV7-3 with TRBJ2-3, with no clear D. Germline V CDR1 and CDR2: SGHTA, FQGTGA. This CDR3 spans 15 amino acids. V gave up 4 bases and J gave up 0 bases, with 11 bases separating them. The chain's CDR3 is CASSSLGGSTDTQYF. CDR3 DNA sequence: TGTGCCAGCAGCTCCTTGGGCGGTAGCACAGATACGCAGTATTTT.

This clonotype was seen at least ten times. The CDR3 sequence: CASSQGWTYEQYF. The CDR3 nucleotides read TGTGCCAGCAGTCAGGGGTGGACCTACGAGCAGTACTTC. J is TRBJ2-7 and V is TRBV2, with a possible D match to TRBD1 (6 bases). The CDR3 extends over 13 amino acids. CDR1 is SNHLY, CDR2 FYNNEI, per germline. V was trimmed by 5 bases and J by 2 bases, leaving 10 bases between them.

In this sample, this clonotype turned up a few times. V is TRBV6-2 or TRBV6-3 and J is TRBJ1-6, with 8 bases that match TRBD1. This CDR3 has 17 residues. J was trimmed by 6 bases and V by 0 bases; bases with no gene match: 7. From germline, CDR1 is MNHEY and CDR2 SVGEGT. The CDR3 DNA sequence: TGTGCCAGCAGTTACTCGTCCGGGACAGGACTTAATTCACCCCTCCACTTT. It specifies CASSYSSGTGLNSPLHF.

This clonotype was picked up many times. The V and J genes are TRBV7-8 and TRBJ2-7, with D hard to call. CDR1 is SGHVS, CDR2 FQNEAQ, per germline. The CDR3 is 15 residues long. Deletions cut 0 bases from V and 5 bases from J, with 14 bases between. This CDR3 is CASSLALLGSHEQYF. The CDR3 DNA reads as TGTGCCAGCAGCTTAGCTTTACTCGGTTCGCACGAGCAGTACTTC.

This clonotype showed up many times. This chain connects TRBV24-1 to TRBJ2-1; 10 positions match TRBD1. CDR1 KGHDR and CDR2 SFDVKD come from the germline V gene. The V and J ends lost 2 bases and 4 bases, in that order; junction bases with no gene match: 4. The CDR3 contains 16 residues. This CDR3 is CATSDSGQGSYNEQFF. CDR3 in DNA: TGTGCCACCAGTGATTCGGGACAGGGGTCGTACAATGAGCAGTTCTTC.

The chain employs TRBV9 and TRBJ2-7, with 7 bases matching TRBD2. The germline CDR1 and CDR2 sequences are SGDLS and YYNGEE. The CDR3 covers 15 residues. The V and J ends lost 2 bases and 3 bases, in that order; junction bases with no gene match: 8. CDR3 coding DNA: TGTGCCAGCAGCGTTAGACCGGGAGGATACTACGAGCAGTACTTC. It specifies CASSVRPGGYYEQYF.

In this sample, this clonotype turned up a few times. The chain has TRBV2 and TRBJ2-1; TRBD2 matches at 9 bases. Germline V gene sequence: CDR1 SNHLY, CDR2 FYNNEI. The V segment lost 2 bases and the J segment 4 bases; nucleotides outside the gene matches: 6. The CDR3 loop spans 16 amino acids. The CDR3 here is CASSELRAGGYNEQFF. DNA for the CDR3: TGTGCCAGCAGTGAATTAAGGGCGGGAGGGTACAATGAGCAGTTCTTC.

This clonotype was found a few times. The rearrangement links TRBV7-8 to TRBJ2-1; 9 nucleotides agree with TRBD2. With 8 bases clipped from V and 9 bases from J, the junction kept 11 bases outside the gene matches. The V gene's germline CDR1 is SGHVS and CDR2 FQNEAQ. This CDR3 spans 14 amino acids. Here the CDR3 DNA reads TGTGCCAGCCGCCTTCTTGGCGGGAGGGGTGAGCAGTTCTTC. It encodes CASRLLGGRGEQFF.

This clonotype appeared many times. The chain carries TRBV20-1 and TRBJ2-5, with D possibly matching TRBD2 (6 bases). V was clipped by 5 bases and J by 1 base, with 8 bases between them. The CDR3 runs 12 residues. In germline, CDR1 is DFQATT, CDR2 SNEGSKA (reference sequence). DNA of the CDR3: TGCAGTGCTGGCGGGACCCAAGAGACCCAGTACTTC. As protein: CSAGGTQETQYF.

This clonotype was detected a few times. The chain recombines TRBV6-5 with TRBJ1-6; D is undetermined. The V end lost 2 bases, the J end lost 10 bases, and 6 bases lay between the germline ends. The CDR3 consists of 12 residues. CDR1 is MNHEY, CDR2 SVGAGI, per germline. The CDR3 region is CASSYRGSPLHF. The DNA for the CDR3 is TGTGCCAGCAGTTACAGAGGGTCACCCCTCCACTTT.

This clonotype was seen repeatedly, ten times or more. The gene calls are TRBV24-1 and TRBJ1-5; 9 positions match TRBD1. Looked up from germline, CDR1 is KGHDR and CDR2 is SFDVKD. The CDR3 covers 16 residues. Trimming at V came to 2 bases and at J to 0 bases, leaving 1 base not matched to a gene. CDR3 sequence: CATSDSGQGSNQPQHF. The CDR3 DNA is TGTGCCACCAGTGATTCGGGACAGGGTAGCAATCAGCCCCAGCATTTT.